Listed below are T cell receptor beta chains from one sample, sequenced in a study of blood T cells in healthy people across ages. MiXCR, applied by TCRdb to the 5' RACE reads, yields one record per CDR3 protein. The data show about 730,000 distinct CDR3 sequences, around 46% seen once. The sequencing sample was made of blood. These receptors were obtained from a woman aged 55-69 years in good health. The CDR3 runs from the conserved cysteine through the conserved F or W. D genes are given only for firm matches. Some rows mark clone size as missing; the rest say once, few, many or name a class of expanded clone.

>TRBJ1-1|-|TRBV9|-
CASSVAGGEAFF
TGTGCCAGCAGCGTAGCCGGGGGCGAAGCTTTCTTT
>TRBJ2-1|-|TRBV5-1|-
CASSSSLGRTAEQFF
TGCGCCAGCAGCTCTAGCCTTGGCAGGACGGCTGAGCAGTTCTTC
>TRBJ2-5|-|TRBV6-4|TRBD1
CASSEGTGKGETQYF
TGTGCCAGCAGTGAAGGGACAGGGAAGGGAGAGACCCAGTACTTC
>TRBJ2-5|-|TRBV7-3|-
CASSFQARQETQYF
TGTGCCAGCAGCTTTCAAGCGAGGCAAGAGACCCAGTACTTC
>TRBJ2-3|few|TRBV28|TRBD1
CASISGRGSTDTQYF
TGTGCCAGCATTTCGGGCAGGGGGAGCACAGATACGCAGTATTTT
>TRBJ2-7|few|TRBV7-2|-
CASSSRIVAGYEQYF
TGTGCCAGCAGCTCCCGAATCGTAGCCGGCTACGAGCAGTACTTC
>TRBJ2-7|few|TRBV24-1|TRBD1
CATSDRTGGYEQYF
TGTGCCACCAGTGATAGGACAGGGGGCTACGAGCAGTACTTC
>TRBJ1-1|-|TRBV27|-
CASSSRRAFF
TGTGCCAGCAGTTCCCGAAGAGCTTTCTTT
>TRBJ2-7|-|TRBV7-2|-
CASSLGRSHSSYEQYF
TGTGCCAGCAGCTTAGGCAGGAGCCACAGCTCCTACGAGCAGTACTTC
>TRBJ2-1|-|TRBV4-3|-
CASSQDLAPYNEQFF
TGCGCCAGCAGCCAAGACCTAGCGCCGTACAATGAGCAGTTCTTC
>TRBJ1-1|-|TRBV7-3|-
CASSKGQLNTEAFF
TGTGCCAGCAGCAAGGGACAACTGAACACTGAAGCTTTCTTT
>TRBJ2-1|-|TRBV12-3/TRBV12-4|TRBD2
CASSVTSGGASGEQFF
TGTGCCAGCAGTGTTACAAGCGGGGGGGCATCTGGGGAGCAGTTCTTC
>TRBJ1-2|few|TRBV6-2/TRBV6-3|TRBD1
CASSYSADRVYGYTF
TGTGCCAGCAGTTACTCGGCTGACAGGGTCTATGGCTACACCTTC
>TRBJ2-1|-|TRBV14|TRBD1
CASSQVRTGGEQFF
TGTGCCAGCAGCCAAGTTAGGACAGGGGGGGAGCAGTTCTTC
>TRBJ2-4|few|TRBV10-3|-
CALRGDSDEQYF
TGTGCCCTACGAGGGGATTCGGATGAGCAGTACTTC
>TRBJ2-5|-|TRBV7-2|-
CASSCQRGTQETQYF
TGTGCCAGCAGCTGCCAAAGGGGAACCCAAGAGACCCAGTACTTC
>TRBJ1-3|-|TRBV6-2/TRBV6-3|-
CASSDGNTIYF
TGTGCCAGCAGCGACGGAAACACCATATATTTT
>TRBJ2-6|-|TRBV6-5|-
CASSYRGLGANVLTF
TGTGCCAGCAGTTACAGAGGGCTTGGGGCCAACGTCCTGACTTTC
>TRBJ2-1|many|TRBV12-3/TRBV12-4|TRBD2
CASSLQAGGPHEQFF
TGTGCCAGCAGTTTACAGGCGGGGGGGCCCCATGAGCAGTTCTTC
>TRBJ1-1|once|TRBV10-3|-
CAISNEGGNTEAFF
TGTGCCATCAGTAACGAGGGGGGGAACACTGAAGCTTTCTTT
>TRBJ2-5|-|TRBV20-1|-
CSARASELAYNEQYF
TGCAGTGCTAGGGCTTCGGAACTAGCCTACAATGAGCAGTACTTC
>TRBJ2-1|-|TRBV27|-
CASSPPTGIVSYNEQFF
TGTGCCAGCAGTCCCCCGACTGGGATAGTCTCCTACAATGAGCAGTTCTTC
>TRBJ1-1|-|TRBV7-8|TRBD1
CASSQGQGVVTEAFF
TGCGCCAGCAGCCAAGGACAGGGGGTGGTCACTGAAGCTTTCTTT
>TRBJ1-5|-|TRBV20-1|TRBD1
CSAGRDRVLQPQHF
TGCAGTGCTGGCCGGGACAGGGTCTTACAGCCCCAGCATTTT
>TRBJ2-7|-|TRBV6-1|-
CASSEVEGTEQYF
TGTGCCAGCAGTGAAGTCGAGGGCACCGAGCAGTACTTC
>TRBJ1-1|-|TRBV7-2|-
CASSLDVYKAFF
TGTGCCAGCAGCTTAGACGTGTACAAAGCTTTCTTT
>TRBJ2-1|few|TRBV7-2|TRBD2
CASSKLAGGRYNEQFF
TGTGCCAGCAGCAAACTAGCGGGGGGCCGATACAATGAGCAGTTCTTC
>TRBJ1-1|few|TRBV24-1|-
CATRSRTDLNTEAFF
TGTGCCACCAGATCAAGGACTGATTTGAACACTGAAGCTTTCTTT
>TRBJ2-2|once|TRBV6-1|-
CASSEAPRGGGELFF
TGTGCCAGCAGTGAAGCCCCCCGGGGAGGCGGGGAGCTGTTTTTT
>TRBJ1-1|few|TRBV12-3/TRBV12-4|-
CASSPGRGSNTEAFF
TGTGCCAGCAGCCCAGGGAGGGGGTCGAACACTGAAGCTTTCTTT